This TCR beta chain came from a study of shared clonotypes between healthy human individuals. Study conclusions and caveats: As a rule, naive subsets had a larger estimated richness than memory subsets.

The CDR3 contains 13 residues. The V gene lost 3 bases and the J gene lost 4 bases, with 13 bases spanning the gap. CDR1 and CDR2 from the germline V gene are GTSNPN and SVGIG (reference sequence). Clones were read by immunoSEQ multiplex PCR, and TCRdb kept only the in-frame ones, dropping some. Here the sample spans 330,000 or so clones, roughly 80% being singletons. Note on this clone: Antigen unknown.

This sequence joins TRBV30 and TRBJ2-7; TRBD2 might be the D (5 bases). The receptor was derived from a man between 25 and 39 years old in good health. Sequenced input: memory CD4+ T cells sorted from blood. Described subset: CD45RA-negative fraction. The chain's CDR3 is CAWSVQSGYEQYF. The CDR3, as DNA: TGTGCCTGGAGCGTCCAGTCGGGATACGAGCAGTACTTC.